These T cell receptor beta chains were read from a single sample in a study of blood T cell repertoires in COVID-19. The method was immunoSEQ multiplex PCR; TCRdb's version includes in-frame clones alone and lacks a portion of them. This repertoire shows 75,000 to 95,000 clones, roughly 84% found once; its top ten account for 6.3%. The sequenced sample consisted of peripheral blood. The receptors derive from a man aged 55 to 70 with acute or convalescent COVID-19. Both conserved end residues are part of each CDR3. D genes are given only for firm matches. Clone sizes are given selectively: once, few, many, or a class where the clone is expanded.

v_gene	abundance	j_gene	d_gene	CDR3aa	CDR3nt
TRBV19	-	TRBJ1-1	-	CASSPRGAGEAFF	TGTGCCAGTAGTCCCCGTGGGGCAGGGGAAGCTTTCTTT
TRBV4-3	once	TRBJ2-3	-	CATSGLRSDTQYF	TGCGCCACCTCGGGACTGCGGTCAGATACGCAGTATTTT
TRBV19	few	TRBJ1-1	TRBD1	CASSIDQGTGNTEAFF	TGTGCCAGTAGTATAGATCAAGGGACAGGGAACACTGAAGCTTTCTTT
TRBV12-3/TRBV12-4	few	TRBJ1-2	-	CASRPAGDYGYTF	TGTGCCAGCAGGCCTGCGGGGGACTATGGCTACACCTTC
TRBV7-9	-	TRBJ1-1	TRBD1	CASSLGTGVDTEAFF	TGTGCCAGCAGCTTAGGGACAGGGGTAGATACTGAAGCTTTCTTT
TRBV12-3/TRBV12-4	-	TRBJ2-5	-	CASSFPPRDSQYF	TGTGCCAGCAGTTTTCCCCCCCGGGATAGCCAGTACTTC
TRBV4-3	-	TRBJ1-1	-	CASSQVWGQGTEAFF	TGCGCCAGCAGCCAAGTGTGGGGGCAGGGAACTGAAGCTTTCTTT
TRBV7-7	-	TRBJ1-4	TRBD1	CASSRQGNEKLFF	TGTGCTAGCAGCCGACAGGGTAATGAAAAACTGTTTTTT
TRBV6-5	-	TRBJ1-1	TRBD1	CASIKSSGGNTEAFF	TGTGCCAGCATCAAATCATCAGGGGGGAACACTGAAGCTTTCTTT
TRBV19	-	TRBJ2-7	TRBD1	CASSIGTGPYEQYF	TGTGCCAGTAGTATCGGGACAGGACCCTACGAGCAGTACTTC
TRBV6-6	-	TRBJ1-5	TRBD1	CASSYGRGSSQPQHF	TGTGCCAGCAGTTACGGCAGGGGGAGCAGTCAGCCCCAGCATTTT
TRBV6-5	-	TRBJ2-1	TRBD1	CATKQRTGYYNEQFF	TGTGCCACCAAGCAGAGGACAGGGTATTACAATGAGCAGTTCTTC
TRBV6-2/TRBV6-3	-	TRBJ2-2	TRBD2	CASSYGRRGVQNNTGELFF	TGTGCCAGCAGTTACGGGAGACGGGGGGTCCAAAATAACACCGGGGAGCTGTTTTTT
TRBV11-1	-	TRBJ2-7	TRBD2	CASRKLAGASYEQYF	TGTGCCAGCAGGAAACTAGCGGGGGCTTCCTACGAGCAGTACTTC
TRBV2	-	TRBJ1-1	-	CASTLTGDNTEAFF	TGTGCCAGCACCTTGACAGGAGACAACACTGAAGCTTTCTTT
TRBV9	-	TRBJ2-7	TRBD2	CASSVGSGAGYEQYF	TGTGCCAGCAGCGTAGGGAGCGGGGCGGGCTACGAGCAGTACTTC
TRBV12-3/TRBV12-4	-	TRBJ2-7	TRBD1	CASSPGQVFYSYF	TGTGCCAGCAGCCCCGGACAGGTCTTTTACTCCTACTTC
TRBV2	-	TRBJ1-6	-	CASRTGSILHF	TGTGCCAGCAGGACAGGCTCGATCCTCCACTTT
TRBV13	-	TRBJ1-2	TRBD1	CASSLQGEGDYGYTF	TGTGCCAGCAGCCTACAGGGGGAAGGTGACTATGGCTACACCTTC
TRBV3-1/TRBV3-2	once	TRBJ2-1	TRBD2	CASSHGGGLFF	TGTGCCAGCAGCCACGGCGGGGGGTTATTCTTC
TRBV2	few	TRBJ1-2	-	CASNRRAGYTF	TGTGCCAGTAATAGGAGGGCCGGCTACACCTTC
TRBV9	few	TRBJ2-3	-	CASSVGGAGTDTQYF	TGTGCCAGCAGCGTAGGCGGGGCCGGGACAGATACGCAGTATTTT
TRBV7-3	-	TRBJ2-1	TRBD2	CASSSRLAGSNEQFF	TGTGCCAGCAGCTCCCGACTAGCGGGGTCAAATGAGCAGTTCTTC
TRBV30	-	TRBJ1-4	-	CAWTRDSNEKLFF	TGTGCCTGGACGCGAGATTCTAATGAAAAACTGTTTTTT
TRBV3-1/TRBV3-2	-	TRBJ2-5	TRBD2	CASSQAGLAYQETQYF	TGTGCCAGCAGCCAGGCCGGACTAGCCTACCAAGAGACCCAGTACTTC
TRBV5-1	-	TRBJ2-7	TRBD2	CASSSLGTKTYEQYF	TGCGCCAGCAGCTCCCTCGGGACTAAGACCTACGAGCAGTACTTC
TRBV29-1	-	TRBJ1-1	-	CSDMVMRATEAFF	TGCAGCGATATGGTAATGAGGGCCACTGAAGCTTTCTTT
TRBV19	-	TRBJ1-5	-	CASSIDYSSNQPQHF	TGTGCCAGTAGTATTGATTACAGTAGCAATCAGCCCCAGCATTTT
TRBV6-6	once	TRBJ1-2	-	CASTYGGNYGYTF	TGTGCCAGCACCTACGGGGGAAACTATGGCTACACCTTC
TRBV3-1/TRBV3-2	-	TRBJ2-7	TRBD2	CASSPSGGGSYEQYF	TGTGCCAGCAGCCCGTCGGGGGGAGGATCCTACGAGCAGTACTTC
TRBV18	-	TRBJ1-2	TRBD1	CASSRRGQVIRDGYTF	TGTGCCAGCTCCCGCCGGGGACAGGTTATTAGGGATGGCTACACCTTC
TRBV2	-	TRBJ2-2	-	CASTDSSNTGELFF	TGTGCCAGCACGGACAGTTCGAACACCGGGGAGCTGTTTTTT
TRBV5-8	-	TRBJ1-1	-	CASSPDRPLGTEAFF	TGTGCCAGCAGCCCAGACAGACCCTTGGGGACTGAAGCTTTCTTT
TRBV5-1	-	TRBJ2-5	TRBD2	CASSQTSGGETQYF	TGCGCCAGCAGCCAGACTAGCGGGGGAGAGACCCAGTACTTC
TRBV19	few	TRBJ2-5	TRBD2	CASSIGEGNQETQYF	TGTGCCAGTAGTATTGGGGAGGGTAACCAAGAGACCCAGTACTTC
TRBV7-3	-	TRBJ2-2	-	CASSLNAGTWNTGELFF	TGTGCCAGCAGCTTAAACGCCGGGACTTGGAACACCGGGGAGCTGTTTTTT